One sample yielded the 5 T cell receptor beta chains listed below, sequenced in a study of blood T cell repertoires in COVID-19. Data came from immunoSEQ multiplex PCR; TCRdb stores just in-frame clones and leaves some out. The repertoire consists of 97,000 or so clones, with 91% occurring once and the leading ten covering 4.2%. Input material: peripheral blood. Every receptor here comes from a man between 18 and 35 years old with acute or convalescent COVID-19.

The chain carries TRBV9 and TRBJ1-2; no clear D gene. Trimming removed 4 bases from V and 2 bases from J, with 6 bases in between. Germline V gene data show CDR1 as SGDLS and CDR2 as YYNGEE. This CDR3 contains 12 residues. CDR3 loop: CASSSLNYGYTF. The CDR3 DNA follows: TGTGCCAGCAGCTCCCTCAACTATGGCTACACCTTC.

The CDR3 DNA reads as TGTGCCAGCAGTTTGGACAGCCCCGACGAGCAGTACTTC. Encoded protein: CASSLDSPDEQYF. J is TRBJ2-7 and V is TRBV12-3 or TRBV12-4; a weak D match, TRBD1 (6 bases). This CDR3 has 13 amino acids. With 3 bases removed from V and 5 bases from J, the gap between germline ends came to 11 bases.

V and J are TRBV12-1 and TRBJ2-4; the D call TRBD2 from the table was never checked on the DNA. TRBV12-1 is labeled a pseudogene. The CDR3 length is 16 residues. DNA of the CDR3: TGTGCCAGCAGCTTGGGGACTGAGGAACGGGAAAACATTCAGTACTTC. Translating gives CASSLGTEERENIQYF.

The chain recombines TRBV28 with TRBJ2-7; 8 bases are a match to TRBD2. The CDR3 length is 13 residues. The trim removed 3 bases at V and 7 bases at J, leaving 5 bases unmatched. Germline V gene lookup returns CDR1 MDHEN and CDR2 SYDVKM. Here the CDR3 reads CASSFIGGGEQYF. As DNA, the CDR3 is TGTGCCAGCAGTTTTATCGGGGGGGGAGAGCAGTACTTC.

This chain connects TRBV19 to TRBJ1-3; D not resolved. V was trimmed by 0 bases and J by 0 bases, leaving 9 bases between them. The CDR3 is made up of 16 amino acids. The germline V gene has CDR1 LNHDA and CDR2 SQIVND (reference sequence). CDR3 loop: CASSIESRYSGNTIYF. The CDR3 DNA is TGTGCCAGTAGTATAGAGAGCAGGTACTCTGGAAACACCATATATTTT.